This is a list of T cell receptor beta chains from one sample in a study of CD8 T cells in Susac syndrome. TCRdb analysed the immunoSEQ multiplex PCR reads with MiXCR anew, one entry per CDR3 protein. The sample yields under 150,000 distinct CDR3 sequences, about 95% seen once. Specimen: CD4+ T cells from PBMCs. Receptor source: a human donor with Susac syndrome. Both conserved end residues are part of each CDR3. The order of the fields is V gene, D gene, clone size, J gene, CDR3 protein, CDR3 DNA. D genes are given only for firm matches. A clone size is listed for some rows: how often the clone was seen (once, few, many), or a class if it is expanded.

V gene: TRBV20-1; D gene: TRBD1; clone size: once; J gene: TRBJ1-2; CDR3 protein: CSARDRGRSYNYGYTF; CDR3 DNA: TGCAGTGCTAGGGACAGGGGGAGATCATATAACTATGGCTACACCTTC
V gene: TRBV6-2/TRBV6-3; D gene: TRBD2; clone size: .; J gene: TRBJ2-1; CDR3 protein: CASSYPRGGRGERPYSYNEQFF; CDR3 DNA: TGTGCCAGCAGTTACCCACGGGGCGGGAGGGGAGAACGCCCTTACTCCTACAATGAGCAGTTCTTC
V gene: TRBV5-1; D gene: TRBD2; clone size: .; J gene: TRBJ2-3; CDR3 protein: CASSFLAGDSTDTQYF; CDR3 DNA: TGCGCCAGCAGCTTCTTAGCGGGAGATAGCACAGATACGCAGTATTTT
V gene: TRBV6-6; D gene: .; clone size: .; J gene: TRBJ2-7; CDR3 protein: CASSYLASSYEQYF; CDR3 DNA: TGTGCCAGCAGTTACTTGGCCAGCTCCTACGAGCAGTACTTC
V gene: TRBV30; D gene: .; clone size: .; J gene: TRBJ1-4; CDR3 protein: CAWNQGQANEKLFF; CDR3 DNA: TGTGCCTGGAACCAGGGGCAGGCTAATGAAAAACTGTTTTTT
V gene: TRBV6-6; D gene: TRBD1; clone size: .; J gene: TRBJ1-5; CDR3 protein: CASSQQGRGRPQHF; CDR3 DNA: TGTGCCAGCAGCCAACAGGGGCGCGGAAGGCCCCAGCATTTT
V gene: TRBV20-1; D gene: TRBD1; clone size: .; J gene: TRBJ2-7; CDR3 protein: CSAATGEIYYEQYF; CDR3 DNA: TGCAGTGCGGCCACAGGGGAAATCTACTACGAGCAGTACTTC
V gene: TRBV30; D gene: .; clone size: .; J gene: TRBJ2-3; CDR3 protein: CASGRGPSTDTQYF; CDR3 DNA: TGTGCCTCGGGGCGGGGGCCTAGCACAGATACGCAGTATTTT
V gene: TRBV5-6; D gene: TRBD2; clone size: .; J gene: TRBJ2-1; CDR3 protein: CASSLGGSNEQFF; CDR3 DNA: TGTGCCAGCAGCCTGGGGGGGAGTAATGAGCAGTTCTTC
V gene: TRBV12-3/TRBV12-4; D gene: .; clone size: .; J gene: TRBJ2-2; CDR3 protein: CASSLTTENTGELFF; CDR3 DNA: TGTGCCAGCAGTTTAACTACGGAAAACACCGGGGAGCTGTTTTTT
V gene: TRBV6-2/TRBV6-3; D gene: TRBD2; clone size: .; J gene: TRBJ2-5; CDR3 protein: CASSYSALSGNQETQYF; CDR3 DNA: TGTGCCAGCAGTTACTCGGCCCTCAGCGGGAACCAAGAGACCCAGTACTTC
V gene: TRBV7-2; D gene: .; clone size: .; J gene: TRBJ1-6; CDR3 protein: CASSLVQDSPLHF; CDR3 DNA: TGTGCCAGCAGCTTAGTGCAGGATTCACCCCTCCACTTT
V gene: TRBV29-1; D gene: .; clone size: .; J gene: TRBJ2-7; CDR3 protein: CSVVVGSKGDEQYF; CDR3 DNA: TGCAGCGTTGTAGTGGGGTCTAAGGGGGACGAGCAGTACTTC
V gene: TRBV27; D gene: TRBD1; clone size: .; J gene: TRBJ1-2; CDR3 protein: CASKGEGQARSYGYTF; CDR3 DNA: TGTGCCAGCAAGGGCGAGGGACAGGCGCGATCCTATGGCTACACCTTC